The rows below give T cell receptor beta chains drawn from one sample of a study of PD-1 blockade in classical Hodgkin lymphoma. Generated by immunoSEQ multiplex PCR, the TCRdb table keeps only in-frame clones and is missing some. The table records 55,000 to 65,000 clones, around 87% of them present only once. The specimen comprised peripheral blood mononuclear cells (PBMCs), sampled at baseline. The receptors come from a human donor with classical Hodgkin lymphoma. Each CDR3 is given with its conserved first and last residue. A D gene is named only where the DNA matches it firmly. Not all rows give a size; the values are once, few, many and, for expanded clones, a class.

D gene	V gene	J gene	clone size	CDR3 DNA	CDR3 protein
TRBD1	TRBV5-1	TRBJ1-1	NA	TGCGCCAGCAGCGTTGGACAGGGGTTAGGGAACACTGAAGCTTTCTTT	CASSVGQGLGNTEAFF
TRBD1	TRBV6-6	TRBJ1-3	NA	TGTGCCAGCAGCTCGACAGGGGCGCGGGGAAACACCATATATTTT	CASSSTGARGNTIYF
NA	TRBV19	TRBJ1-5	NA	TGTGCCAGTAGTATTGACCTTTCGGAGGGGGTGTCGGATCAGCCCCAGCATTTT	CASSIDLSEGVSDQPQHF
NA	TRBV30	TRBJ1-1	NA	TGTGCCTGGAGTCAGACGATGGGGAACACTGAAGCTTTCTTT	CAWSQTMGNTEAFF
NA	TRBV6-5	TRBJ2-1	NA	TGTGCCAGCAGTTACACCTCGGACTCCTACAATGAGCAGTTCTTC	CASSYTSDSYNEQFF
NA	TRBV2	TRBJ1-1	NA	TGTGCCAGCAGTGGGGTTAGGGGGAGAGGTACTGAAGCTTTCTTT	CASSGVRGRGTEAFF
NA	TRBV6-6	TRBJ2-3	NA	TGTGCCAGCAGTCTACAGGGAGGGTCTAGCACAGATACGCAGTATTTT	CASSLQGGSSTDTQYF
NA	TRBV2	TRBJ2-2	NA	TGTGCCAGCAGTGAAAGGGCCGGGGAGCTGTTTTTT	CASSERAGELFF
NA	TRBV6-1	TRBJ2-5	NA	TGTGCCAGCAGTAGGACGGAAGAGACCCAGTACTTC	CASSRTEETQYF
NA	TRBV5-6	TRBJ1-2	NA	TGTGCCAGCAGCTTTGAACAACGCCGTGGAACGGGTAACTATGGCTACACCTTC	CASSFEQRRGTGNYGYTF
NA	TRBV18	TRBJ1-6	NA	TGTGCCAGCTCACCCAATAATTCACCCCTCCACTTT	CASSPNNSPLHF
NA	TRBV7-6	TRBJ1-3	NA	TGTGCCAGCAGCTTAGCGCATAAGGGGGGAAACACCATATATTTT	CASSLAHKGGNTIYF
NA	TRBV2	TRBJ2-1	NA	TGTGCCAGCAGTTACCAGGGGCAGCAGTTCTTC	CASSYQGQQFF
TRBD1	TRBV2	TRBJ1-2	NA	TGTGCCAACCGGGACAGGGTTGGTGGCTACACCTTC	CANRDRVGGYTF
NA	TRBV7-6	TRBJ2-2	NA	TGTGCCAGCAGCTGGACACCCACCGGGGAGCTGTTTTTT	CASSWTPTGELFF
NA	TRBV30	TRBJ1-4	few	TGTGCCTGGGCGGTAATGAATGAAAAACTGTTTTTT	CAWAVMNEKLFF
NA	TRBV30	TRBJ1-1	NA	TGTGCCTGGAGTTGGGTGAACACTGAAGCTTTCTTT	CAWSWVNTEAFF
NA	TRBV27	TRBJ2-7	NA	TGTGCCAGCAGTTTGGGCAGGGGTGGGGTTTACGAGCAGTACTTC	CASSLGRGGVYEQYF
TRBD1	TRBV7-9	TRBJ1-2	NA	TGTGCCAGCAGCGGGATAGGGGACAGCTATGGCTACACCTTC	CASSGIGDSYGYTF
NA	TRBV7-6	TRBJ1-5	NA	TGTGCCAGCAGCTTAGTTCCGCAGAATCAGCCCCAGCATTTT	CASSLVPQNQPQHF
NA	TRBV7-9	TRBJ2-7	NA	TGTGCCAGCAGCGGCTCGGGACGTGCCTCCTACGAGCAGTACTTC	CASSGSGRASYEQYF
NA	TRBV6-5	TRBJ1-1	NA	TGTGCCAGCAGTTACTCGAGGCCAAACACTGAAGCTTTCTTT	CASSYSRPNTEAFF
NA	TRBV27	TRBJ1-2	NA	TGTGCCAGCAGTTTATCTGGGGGGGGCTGGAATGGCTACACCTTC	CASSLSGGGWNGYTF
NA	TRBV2	TRBJ1-5	NA	TGTGCCAGCAGTGAAAGTAGAGTTAATCAGCCCCAGCATTTT	CASSESRVNQPQHF
TRBD2	TRBV9	TRBJ2-3	NA	TGTGCCAGCAGCGTAGCGGGGGGGGCCGAGGCAGATACGCAGTATTTT	CASSVAGGAEADTQYF
TRBD2	TRBV27	TRBJ2-1	NA	TGTGCCAGCAGTTTATCTATGGGCGGGGGGCACTACAATGAGCAGTTCTTC	CASSLSMGGGHYNEQFF
NA	TRBV27	TRBJ2-6	NA	NA	CASSFGSGANVLTF
NA	TRBV4-1	TRBJ2-7	NA	TGCGCCAGCAGCCAATACAGGATTCCCCTCTCCTACGAGCAGTACTTC	CASSQYRIPLSYEQYF
NA	TRBV29-1	TRBJ2-2	NA	TGCAGCGTTGAAGCCGGGCGGGGTCCCACCGGGGAGCTGTTTTTT	CSVEAGRGPTGELFF
NA	TRBV6-5	TRBJ2-7	NA	TGTGCCAGCAGTTACTCCCTCTTTAACGAGCAGTACTTC	CASSYSLFNEQYF
NA	TRBV29-1	TRBJ2-7	NA	TGCAGCGTTGGGGTGACCCAACAGGGGCAGTACTTC	CSVGVTQQGQYF
TRBD1	TRBV27	TRBJ1-5	NA	TGTGCCAGCAGGCTAACCGGGACAGGGGCCTTAGCCCAGCATTTT	CASRLTGTGALAQHF
NA	TRBV7-2	TRBJ2-2	NA	TGTGCCAGCAGCTTTAGTTACACCGGGGAGCTGTTTTTT	CASSFSYTGELFF
NA	TRBV7-9	TRBJ2-1	NA	TGTGCCAGCAGCTTTGTGGGGAACGGTGAGCAGTTCTTC	CASSFVGNGEQFF
NA	TRBV7-6	TRBJ2-3	NA	TGTGCCAGCAGCTTAGCTCTTCGGGATACGCAGTATTTT	CASSLALRDTQYF
NA	TRBV2	TRBJ1-1	NA	TGTGCCGAAGGGAGGGACACTGAAGCTTTCTTT	CAEGRDTEAFF
NA	TRBV7-9	TRBJ1-2	NA	TGTGCCAGCACTCTTTGGGGTGGGGGAATTCCGGCCTATGGCTACACCTTC	CASTLWGGGIPAYGYTF
NA	TRBV11-1	TRBJ1-2	NA	TGTGCCAGCAGCCCTGGTGGTTACAGCCCAACTAACTATGGCTACACCTTC	CASSPGGYSPTNYGYTF
TRBD2	TRBV4-1	TRBJ2-5	NA	TGCGCCAGCAGCAGGACTAGCGGGGGATACCAAGAGACCCAGTACTTC	CASSRTSGGYQETQYF
NA	TRBV2	TRBJ2-5	NA	TGTGCCAGCAGTGAGGACGTCCAAGAGACCCAGTACTTC	CASSEDVQETQYF
TRBD1	TRBV4-1	TRBJ2-5	NA	TGCGCCAGCAGCCACCTTCCCGGGACAGGGGCCCCAGAGACCCAGTACTTC	CASSHLPGTGAPETQYF
NA	TRBV7-3	TRBJ2-3	NA	TGTGCCAGCAGCTTCGGAAGGGGCAGCACAGATACGCAGTATTTT	CASSFGRGSTDTQYF
NA	TRBV6-5	TRBJ2-7	NA	TGTGCCAGCAGTTCGGGGTACTCCTACGAGCAGTACTTC	CASSSGYSYEQYF
NA	TRBV10-1	TRBJ1-1	NA	TGCGCCAGCAGTGAGTCGCGGGGCCGGAACACTGAAGCTTTCTTT	CASSESRGRNTEAFF
NA	TRBV7-6	TRBJ1-6	NA	TGTGCCAGCAGCGTCCGGGCCCGAGAACTGAGCTCCTATAATTCACCCCTCCACTTT	CASSVRARELSSYNSPLHF
TRBD1	TRBV10-3	TRBJ2-7	NA	TGTGCCATCAGCGGGGGACAGGGATACTACGAGCAGTACTTC	CAISGGQGYYEQYF
NA	TRBV7-7	TRBJ2-1	NA	TGTGCTAGCAGCATTGGGCCCAACAATGAGCAGTTCTTC	CASSIGPNNEQFF
TRBD2	TRBV9	TRBJ2-3	once	TGTGCCAGCAGCGTAGTGAGCGGGGATAGCACAGATACGCAGTATTTT	CASSVVSGDSTDTQYF
NA	TRBV27	TRBJ2-3	NA	TGTGCCAGCAGTCCCGCCCCTCTCCTAGTCCCAGATACGCAGTATTTT	CASSPAPLLVPDTQYF
NA	TRBV2	TRBJ2-3	medium-sized	TGTGCCAGCAGAGTTCGAAGGGGGTCGGGCACAGATACGCAGTATTTT	CASRVRRGSGTDTQYF
NA	TRBV9	TRBJ2-1	NA	TGTGCCAGCAGCCCCTCCCCGGGTGCCTATGAGCAGTTCTTC	CASSPSPGAYEQFF
NA	TRBV30	TRBJ1-3	NA	TGTGCCTGGAGTGCCACCTCTGGAAACACCATATATTTT	CAWSATSGNTIYF
TRBD2	TRBV7-3	TRBJ2-3	NA	TGTGCCAGCAGAAGCGGGACTCACGGCACAGATACGCAGTATTTT	CASRSGTHGTDTQYF
NA	TRBV6-1	TRBJ2-5	NA	TGTGCCAGCGTAGGCTACCAAGAGACCCAGTACTTC	CASVGYQETQYF
NA	TRBV6-1	TRBJ1-6	NA	TGTGCCAGCAGTGAAACTTGGGCCTATAATTCACCCCTCCACTTT	CASSETWAYNSPLHF
NA	TRBV6-6	TRBJ2-7	NA	TGTGCCAGCAGTTCGATCTACGAGCAGTACTTC	CASSSIYEQYF
NA	TRBV2	TRBJ2-2	NA	TGTGCCAGCATGGGCAAGGCCCGGTGGCTGTTTTTT	CASMGKARWLFF
NA	TRBV2	TRBJ2-7	NA	TGTGCCAGCAGCTTTAGACTTATCTACGAGCAGTACTTC	CASSFRLIYEQYF
TRBD1	TRBV7-9	TRBJ2-7	NA	TGTGCCAGCTCTTTCACAGGGGATCGCGAGCAGTACTTC	CASSFTGDREQYF